This entry lists 4 T cell receptor beta chains sequenced from one sample in a study of cytomegalovirus exposure and HLA in healthy donors. It was with 60 Vbeta and 13 Jbeta primers that the PCR ran. Profiling relied on immunoSEQ multiplex PCR, and the TCRdb table lists in-frame clones only, not all of them. The sample holds 200,000 to 250,000 clones, about 80% seen once. Sequencing was performed on PBMCs. The receptor source for this set is a woman aged 40-49 years in good health and CMV-seronegative.

The chain recombines TRBV11-1 with TRBJ1-6, with D possibly TRBD1 on 6 matching bases. Trimming shortened V by 4 bases and J by 0 bases, and 16 bases separated the two germline ends. This CDR3 contains 18 residues. The germline V gene encodes CDR1 SGHAT and CDR2 FQDESV (reference sequence). The CDR3 DNA follows: TGTGCCAGCAGCTCACCCAAGGGACAAAGCTCCTATAATTCACCCCTCCACTTT. It specifies CASSSPKGQSSYNSPLHF.

The chain links TRBV2 to TRBJ1-3; a possible D gene is TRBD1 (6 bases). V lost 6 bases and J 0 bases, leaving 12 bases between the germline ends. Germline CDR1 is SNHLY and CDR2 is FYNNEI. The CDR3 spans 15 residues. Here the CDR3 DNA reads TGTGCCAGCAGATTGGACAGCCTCTCTGGAAACACCATATATTTT. It specifies CASRLDSLSGNTIYF.

This clone turned up a few times. The chain links TRBV6-1 to TRBJ2-1, with TRBD1 as a possible D gene (5 bases). Per germline, CDR1 MNHNS and CDR2 SASEGT. The ends were cut back, 4 bases at V and 4 bases at J, with 5 bases in the middle. This CDR3 region has 12 residues. The CDR3 sequence: CASSGQYNEQFF. The CDR3 DNA sequence: TGTGCCAGCAGTGGACAGTACAATGAGCAGTTCTTC.

The V call is TRBV4-3, the J call TRBJ1-2; 7 bases align to TRBD1. V dropped 1 base and J dropped 8; count of bases not matched to a gene: 4. The CDR3 has 13 amino acids. In germline, CDR1 is LGHNA, CDR2 YSLEER. The CDR3 DNA reads as TGCGCCAGCAGCCAAGCCGCAGGGGGAGGCTACACCTTC. Its translation: CASSQAAGGGYTF.